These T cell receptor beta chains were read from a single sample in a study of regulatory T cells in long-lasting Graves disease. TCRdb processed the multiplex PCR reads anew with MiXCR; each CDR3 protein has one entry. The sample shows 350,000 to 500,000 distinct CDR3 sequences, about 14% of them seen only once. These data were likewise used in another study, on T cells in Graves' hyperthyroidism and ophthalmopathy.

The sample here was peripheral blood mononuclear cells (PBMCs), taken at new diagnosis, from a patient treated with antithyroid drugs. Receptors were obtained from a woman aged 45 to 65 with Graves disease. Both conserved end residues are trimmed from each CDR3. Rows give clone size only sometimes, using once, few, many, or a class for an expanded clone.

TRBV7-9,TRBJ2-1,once,AGSSTTGWNEQF
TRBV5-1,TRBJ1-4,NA,ASSRTDPTNEKLF
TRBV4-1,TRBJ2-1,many,ASSPVAAGGNEQF
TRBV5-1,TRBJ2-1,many,ASSRTSGTYNEQF
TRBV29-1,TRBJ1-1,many,SVLPGQNTEAF
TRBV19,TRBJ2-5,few,ASSGTGTGSQETQY
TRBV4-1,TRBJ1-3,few,ASSQDLGASSGNTIY
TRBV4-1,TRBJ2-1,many,ASSQDFGLAARLGNEQF
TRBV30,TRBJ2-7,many,AWRGDRGPYEQY
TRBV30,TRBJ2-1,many,AWSVGGIDNEQF
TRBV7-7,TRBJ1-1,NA,ASSRLGAGETEAF
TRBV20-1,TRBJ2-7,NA,SALPGTSGRPTRGEQY
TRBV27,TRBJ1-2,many,ASSPVGRGVNGYT
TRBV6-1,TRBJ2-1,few,ASSVGDYNEQF
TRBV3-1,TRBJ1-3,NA,ASSLGASGNTIY
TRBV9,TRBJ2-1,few,ASSPSGEIYNEQF
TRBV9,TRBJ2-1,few,ASSVEREVRSYNEQF
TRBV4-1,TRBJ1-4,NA,ASSQETSRDSYEKLF
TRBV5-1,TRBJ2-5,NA,ASSLARRRETQY
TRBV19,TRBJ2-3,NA,ASATGGAADTQY
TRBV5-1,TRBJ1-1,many,ASSSGTANTEAF
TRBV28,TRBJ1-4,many,ASSSPGDSATNEKLF
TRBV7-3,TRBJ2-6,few,ASSSPGANVLT
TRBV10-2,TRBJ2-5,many,ASSGYGETQY
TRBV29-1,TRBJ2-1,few,SVSPGYGQF
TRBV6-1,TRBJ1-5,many,ASSLQGQGSNQPQH
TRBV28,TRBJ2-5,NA,ASSLLGGQY
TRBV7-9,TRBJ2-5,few,ASSLGGQLGETQY
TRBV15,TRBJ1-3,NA,ATSRPRDGPGGNTIY
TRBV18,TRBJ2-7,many,ASSPTGTATYEQY
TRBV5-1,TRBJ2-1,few,ASSLGALAGVYNEQF
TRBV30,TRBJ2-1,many,ARSGGLAGVQF
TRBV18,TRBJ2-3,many,ASSTTDRGGRRTDTQY
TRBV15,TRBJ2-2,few,ATTQRALAETGELF
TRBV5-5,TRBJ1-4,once,ASSLDVRFEKLP
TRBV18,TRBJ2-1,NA,ASSPLTGIRNEQF
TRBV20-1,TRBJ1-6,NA,SAPLFGGNSPLH
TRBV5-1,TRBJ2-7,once,ASSSGTSGIHEQY
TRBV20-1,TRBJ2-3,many,SAPRSGTDTQY
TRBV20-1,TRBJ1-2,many,SATRNGYT
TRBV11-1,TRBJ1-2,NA,ASSLPYGPDRDGYT
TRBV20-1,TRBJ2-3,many,SAMWSASTVFTDTQY